Sequencing of this T cell receptor beta chain was carried out in a study of T cell changes during pregnancy in multiple sclerosis. Assay used: immunoSEQ multiplex PCR; TCRdb lists only in-frame clones, some missing. In the table there are about 36,000 clones, around 93% of which are singletons. Germline values: CDR1 MDHEN, CDR2 SYDVKM. The CDR3 totals 13 residues. On this clone itself: A junction end diverges from the germline sequence, so it may reflect a read error.

This clonotype was obtained from a female donor in good health, enrolled as a control in a pregnancy study. The V and J genes are TRBV28 and TRBJ2-1; 8 positions match TRBD1. The sample in question was CD4+ T cells from peripheral blood mononuclear cells, obtained in the third trimester of pregnancy. DNA for the CDR3: TGTGCCAGCAGTTTTGCCGGTCCGGACAGGGTGGTCTTC. Translated, it gives CASSFAGPDRVVF. Full variable domain (missing parts from reference TRBV28 and TRBJ2-1): DVKVTQSSRYLVKRTGEKVFLECVQDMDHENMFWYRQDPGLGLRLIYFSYDVKMKEKGDIPEGYSVSREKKERFSLILESASTNQTSMYLCASSFAGPDRVVFGPGTRLTVL.